Shown below are 14 T cell receptor beta chains from a single sample sequenced in a study of T cell changes during pregnancy in multiple sclerosis. Sequencing used immunoSEQ multiplex PCR; TCRdb keeps in-frame clones, though not all of them. The sample contains roughly 32,000 clones, about nine tenths of which appear only once. Sample: CD8+ T cells from peripheral blood mononuclear cells, taken in the second trimester of pregnancy. The source is a female donor in good health, enrolled as a control in a pregnancy study.

V is TRBV27 and J is TRBJ1-4, with TRBD1 as a possible D gene (6 bases). Germline V gives CDR1 MNHEY, CDR2 SMNVEV (reference sequence). The CDR3 extends over 16 amino acids. Trimming pared 8 bases from V and 4 bases from J, leaving 20 bases between. The CDR3 DNA sequence: TGTGCCAGCTCCAGGAGCGGGGGGGCTGGTAATGAAAAACTGTTTTTT. It codes for CASSRSGGAGNEKLFF.

J is TRBJ2-7 and V is TRBV21-1; no DNA check was done on the table's D call, TRBD2. TRBV21-1 is a recognized pseudogene. The CDR3 totals 13 residues. The CDR3 DNA follows: TGTGCCAGCAGCTCCCCCGGGTGGCACGAGCAGTACTTC. This gives the protein CASSSPGWHEQYF.

V gene TRBV29-1 combines with J gene TRBJ2-5; D uncertain. The CDR3 sequence is 16 residues long. Trimming stripped 4 bases from V and 2 bases from J, with 20 bases between. Germline V gene lookup returns CDR1 SQVTM and CDR2 ANQGSEA. Written as DNA, the CDR3 is TGCAGCGTTGTCCCCTTAGAAACCCTGACACAAGAGACCCAGTACTTC. Its protein is CSVVPLETLTQETQYF.

This chain connects TRBV27 to TRBJ2-1; 7 bases match TRBD1. Germline CDR1 and CDR2: MNHEY and SMNVEV (reference sequence). Trimming at V came to 6 bases and at J to 3 bases, leaving 8 bases not matched to a gene. The CDR3 is 15 residues long. CDR3 sequence: CASRIGQANYNEQFF. Written as DNA, the CDR3 is TGTGCCAGCAGAATCGGACAGGCGAACTACAATGAGCAGTTCTTC.

This clone was detected once. The chain links TRBV7-9 to TRBJ2-2; tentatively, D is TRBD1 (6 bases). V was clipped by 4 bases and J by 5 bases, with 11 bases between them. There are 14 residues in the CDR3. The germline V gene encodes CDR1 SEHNR and CDR2 FQNEAQ (reference sequence). The CDR3 loop is CASSSRQGTGELFF. The CDR3, as DNA: TGTGCCAGCAGCTCTCGTCAGGGGACCGGGGAGCTGTTTTTT.

V is TRBV6-1 and J is TRBJ1-5, with D possibly being TRBD1 (5 bases). V lost 2 bases and J lost 0, with 8 bases in between. This CDR3 has 15 residues. CDR1 and CDR2 from the germline V gene are MNHNS and SASEGT. CDR3: CASSEWGGSNQPQHF. The CDR3 coding sequence is TGTGCCAGCAGTGAATGGGGGGGTAGCAATCAGCCCCAGCATTTT.

This clone turned up a few times. The V and J genes are TRBV7-9 and TRBJ1-1; a possible D gene is TRBD1 (6 bases). CDR1 is SEHNR, CDR2 FQNEAQ, per germline (reference sequence). V gave up 3 bases and J gave up 7 bases, with 12 bases separating them. The length of the CDR3 is 13 residues. The CDR3: CASSFMDRFEAFF. CDR3 nucleotides: TGTGCCAGCAGCTTTATGGACAGATTTGAAGCTTTCTTT.

V gene TRBV19 combines with J gene TRBJ2-7, with D uncertain. Per the germline V gene, CDR1 is LNHDA and CDR2 is SQIVND (reference sequence). Between the trimmed V and J ends, which lost 4 bases and 5 bases, there was a span of 15 bases. The CDR3 has 14 residues. CDR3 sequence (DNA): TGTGCCAGTAGTAACGGGTTGAAAAAGGACGAGCAGTACTTC. Amino acid sequence: CASSNGLKKDEQYF.

The chain is built from TRBV30 and TRBJ1-5, with D possibly matching TRBD1 (5 bases). CDR3 size: 14 residues. The V end lost 2 bases, the J end lost 1 base, and 9 bases lay between the germline ends. The germline gives CDR1 GTSNPN, CDR2 SVGIG (reference sequence). CDR3 coding DNA: TGTGCCTGGAGTATGACAGAGAGCAATCAGCCCCAGCATTTT. It codes for CAWSMTESNQPQHF.

J is TRBJ2-7 and V is TRBV29-1; no reliable D call. V was pared by 2 bases and J by 2 bases, with 7 bases between. CDR1 and CDR2 (germline): SQVTM, ANQGSEA. CDR3 length equals 12 residues. The CDR3 nucleotides read TGCAGCGTTGAACAGGAACCCTACGAGCAGTACTTC. It specifies CSVEQEPYEQYF.

V usage is TRBV30 and J usage is TRBJ1-3; D is undetermined. This CDR3 is 14 amino acids long. Germline assignment: CDR1 GTSNPN and CDR2 SVGIG (reference sequence). The V end was cut by 7 bases, the J end by 0 bases, with 13 bases between. CDR3 protein: CASSDGSSGNTIYF. The CDR3 nucleotides read TGTGCCTCGTCGGACGGGAGCTCTGGAAACACCATATATTTT.

The rearrangement joins TRBV7-3 to TRBJ2-1; D is possibly TRBD2 (5 bases). This CDR3 contains 13 residues. Germline values: CDR1 SGHTA, CDR2 FQGTGA. Between the trimmed V and J ends, which lost 0 bases and 7 bases, there was a span of 7 bases. The CDR3 is CASSLTPGNEQFF. CDR3 bases: TGTGCCAGCAGCTTAACGCCGGGGAATGAGCAGTTCTTC.

This chain uses TRBV29-1 with TRBJ1-2; D may be TRBD1 (5 bases). Trimming removed 1 base at V and 3 bases at J, with 9 bases between. This CDR3 region has 13 residues. In germline, CDR1 is SQVTM, CDR2 ANQGSEA. This CDR3 is CSVEAGTDYGYTF. CDR3 DNA: TGCAGCGTTGAAGCCGGGACTGACTATGGCTACACCTTC.

V usage is TRBV6-1 and J usage is TRBJ1-1; 7 positions agree with TRBD1. The CDR3 totals 14 residues. Germline V gene lookup returns CDR1 MNHNS and CDR2 SASEGT. The V segment lost 5 bases and the J segment 6 bases; nucleotides outside the gene matches: 9. CDR3 region: CASSTHRGSAEAFF. The CDR3 DNA sequence: TGTGCCAGCAGTACCCACAGGGGTAGCGCTGAAGCTTTCTTT.